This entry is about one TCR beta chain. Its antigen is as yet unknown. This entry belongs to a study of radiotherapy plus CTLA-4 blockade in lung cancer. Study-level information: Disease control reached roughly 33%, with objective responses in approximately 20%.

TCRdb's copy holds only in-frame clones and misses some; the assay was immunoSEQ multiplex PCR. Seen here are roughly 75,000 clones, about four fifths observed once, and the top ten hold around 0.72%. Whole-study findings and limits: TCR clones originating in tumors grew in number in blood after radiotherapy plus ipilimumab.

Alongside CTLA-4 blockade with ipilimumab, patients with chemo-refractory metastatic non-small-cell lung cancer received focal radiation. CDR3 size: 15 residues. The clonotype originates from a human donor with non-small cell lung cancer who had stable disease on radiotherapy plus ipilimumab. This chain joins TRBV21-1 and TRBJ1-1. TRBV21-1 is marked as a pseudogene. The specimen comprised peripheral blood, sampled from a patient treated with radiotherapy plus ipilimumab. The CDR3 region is CASSKMGNWGTEAFF. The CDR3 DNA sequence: TGTGCCAGCAGCAAAATGGGCAACTGGGGGACTGAAGCTTTCTTT.